The 29 T cell receptor beta chains below were found in one sample sequenced in a study of T-cell memory formation after mild COVID-19. One entry per CDR3 protein, called by TCRdb with MiXCR from the 5' RACE reads. The data show 250,000 to 300,000 distinct CDR3 sequences, around 15% seen once. The sequencing sample was made of PBMCs or a T cell subset sorted from them (not recorded which). The receptor set was obtained from a young man who had mild COVID-19 (a few samples of this study predate the infection). Cell type and time point are not known.

The chain employs TRBV20-1 and TRBJ2-1, with TRBD2 matching 14 bases. Unmatched junction bases numbered 7, after V lost 2 bases and J lost 1 base. Germline values: CDR1 DFQATT, CDR2 SNEGSKA (reference sequence). The CDR3 is made up of 18 amino acids. This CDR3 is CSARNRLAGGQSYNEQFF. CDR3 DNA sequence: TGCAGTGCTAGAAACCGACTAGCGGGGGGGCAGTCCTACAATGAGCAGTTCTTC.

J is TRBJ2-4 and V is TRBV29-1; no firm D call. This CDR3 spans 13 amino acids. Germline values: CDR1 SQVTM, CDR2 ANQGSEA. The germline V and J ends were trimmed by 1 base and 8 bases, with 12 bases remaining between them. CDR3 region: CSVEAGVEYIQYF. The CDR3 DNA sequence: TGCAGCGTTGAAGCTGGGGTTGAGTACATTCAGTACTTC. Filled out from reference TRBV29-1 and TRBJ2-4, the complete variable domain reads SAVISQKPSRDICQRGTSLTIQCQVDSQVTMMFWYRQQPGQSLTLIATANQGSEATYESGFVIDKFPISRPNLTFSTLTVSNMSPEDSSIYLCSVEAGVEYIQYFGAGTRLSVL.

The genes are TRBV5-1 and TRBJ2-1; D unclear. The CDR3 extends over 13 amino acids. Trimming removed 3 bases from V and 7 bases from J, with 11 bases in between. The germline V gene encodes CDR1 SGHRS and CDR2 YFSETQ. In DNA, the CDR3 is TGCGCCAGCAGCTGGGATGAATTGAATGAGCAGTTCTTC. Translation: CASSWDELNEQFF.

In its sample, this clonotype was seen a few times. The V and J genes are TRBV5-1 and TRBJ2-1, with 8 bases matching TRBD2. The CDR3 is 12 amino acids. V gave up 4 bases and J gave up 10 bases; unmatched junction bases: 4. Germline V gene lookup returns CDR1 SGHRS and CDR2 YFSETQ. CDR3 sequence (DNA): TGCGCCAGCAGCAGGCGGGGGGCCGAGCAGTTCTTC. It encodes CASSRRGAEQFF.

A note on this clonotype: Germline and junction disagree at one end, which may indicate a read error. The chain combines TRBV29-1 with TRBJ2-1; no clear D gene. This CDR3 is 14 amino acids long. Germline lookup yields CDR1 SQVTM and CDR2 ANQGSEA. For the CDR3, the DNA is TGCAGCGCAAGGCCAACGAGCTCCTACACTGAGCAGTTCTTC. Encoded protein: CSARPTSSYTEQFF.

This clonotype was detected only a few times. The rearrangement joins TRBV20-1 to TRBJ2-3; the match to TRBD2 covers 10 bases. With 3 bases clipped from V and 6 bases from J, the junction kept 9 bases outside the gene matches. The CDR3 sequence is 15 residues long. Germline V gene lookup returns CDR1 DFQATT and CDR2 SNEGSKA (reference sequence). The CDR3 here is CSASLAAAGGDTQYF. CDR3 DNA: TGCAGTGCTAGTTTGGCGGCAGCGGGGGGGGATACGCAGTATTTT.

This clonotype was detected only a few times. V and J are TRBV7-9 and TRBJ2-1; D assignment may be TRBD1 or TRBD2 (6 bases each). Looked up from germline, CDR1 is SEHNR and CDR2 is FQNEAQ (reference sequence). Trimming took off 3 bases at V and 9 bases at J, with 12 bases between the two ends. This CDR3 is built from 13 residues. CDR3 coding DNA: TGTGCCAGCAGCTTGGGGGGCCCCAGTGAGCAGTTCTTC. Its protein is CASSLGGPSEQFF.

This chain joins TRBV20-1 and TRBJ1-6; perhaps TRBD1 as D (6 bases). Trimming removed 6 bases from V and 10 bases from J, with 19 bases in between. The germline CDR1 and CDR2 sequences are DFQATT and SNEGSKA (reference sequence). The CDR3 runs to 14 residues. CDR3 in DNA: TGCAGTGCAAGGGCGGGACACGAAAGGTCACCCCTCCACTTT. Residues: CSARAGHERSPLHF.

In this sample, this clonotype turned up a few times. V and J are TRBV2 and TRBJ2-3, with D hard to call. Per germline, CDR1 SNHLY and CDR2 FYNNEI. The CDR3 loop spans 13 amino acids. Trimming removed 5 bases from V and 0 bases from J, with 6 bases in between. CDR3 protein: CASSKSSTDTQYF. In DNA, the CDR3 is TGTGCCAGCAGTAAATCTAGCACAGATACGCAGTATTTT.

This clonotype was picked up a small number of times. V is TRBV5-1 and J is TRBJ2-3; TRBD1 agrees at 8 bases. The germline V gene encodes CDR1 SGHRS and CDR2 YFSETQ. The CDR3 contains 15 residues. The ends lost 6 bases at V and 6 bases at J; junction bases unmatched: 12. This CDR3 reads CASTPGPTGVDTQYF. In DNA, the CDR3 is TGCGCCAGCACCCCGGGACCGACAGGGGTGGATACGCAGTATTTT.

The gene calls are TRBV5-1 and TRBJ1-2; the D gene is possibly TRBD1 (5 bases). Germline-derived CDR1 and CDR2 are SGHRS and YFSETQ. The CDR3 sequence is 15 residues long. Trimming pared 4 bases from V and 10 bases from J, leaving 23 bases between. CDR3 sequence: CASSGGTLPGEDYTF. The CDR3, as DNA: TGCGCCAGCAGCGGGGGGACGCTCCCAGGCGAAGACTACACCTTC.

This clonotype was seen a handful of times. V gene TRBV28 combines with J gene TRBJ2-7; D remains ambiguous. V lost 3 bases and J 6 bases, leaving 18 bases between the germline ends. Germline CDR1 and CDR2: MDHEN and SYDVKM. This CDR3 spans 15 amino acids. The CDR3 spells CASSFSLTANPEQYV. The CDR3 nucleotides read TGTGCCAGCAGTTTCTCCCTCACAGCAAACCCCGAGCAGTACGTC.

This chain joins TRBV10-1 and TRBJ2-7; D not certain. V was shortened by 2 bases and J by 6 bases, with 11 bases between the two germline ends. The CDR3 length is 13 residues. The germline V gene has CDR1 WNHNN and CDR2 SYGVQD (reference sequence). The DNA for the CDR3 is TGCGCCAGCAGTGAGGGGCCGTCGGGCGAGCAGTACTTC. Translation gives CASSEGPSGEQYF.

This clonotype appeared a single time. V and J are TRBV28 and TRBJ1-1; tentative D call: TRBD1 (6 bases). V was trimmed by 6 bases and J by 6 bases, leaving 17 bases between them. The CDR3 consists of 14 residues. Germline CDR1 and CDR2: MDHEN and SYDVKM. This CDR3 is CASRASTGFPEAFF. Here the CDR3 DNA reads TGTGCCAGCAGGGCCTCAACAGGGTTCCCTGAAGCTTTCTTT.

The J gene is TRBJ2-7, the V gene TRBV20-1; 7 bases match TRBD1. Looked up from germline, CDR1 is DFQATT and CDR2 is SNEGSKA (reference sequence). The CDR3 length is 13 residues. V shed 5 bases, J shed 3 bases, and the junction held 7 bases outside the gene matches. The CDR3 reads CSASDRASYEQYV. CDR3 in DNA: TGCAGTGCTTCCGACAGGGCAAGCTACGAGCAGTACGTC.

The J gene is TRBJ1-2, the V gene TRBV5-1; 8 positions agree with TRBD1. CDR3 length: 14 residues. Germline-derived CDR1 and CDR2 are SGHRS and YFSETQ. With 1 base clipped from V and 3 bases from J, the junction kept 2 bases outside the gene matches. CDR3 sequence: CASSLLTGDYGYTF. The CDR3 nucleotides are TGCGCCAGCAGCTTGTTGACAGGGGACTATGGCTACACCTTC.

This clonotype came up a few times. The chain has TRBV18 and TRBJ2-6, with 7 bases identical to TRBD2. This CDR3 has 15 residues. J lost 2 bases, V lost 4 bases, and 2 bases had no gene match. Germline-derived CDR1 and CDR2 are KGHSH and LQKENI. CDR3 nucleotide sequence: TGTGCCAGCTCACTTACTAGCGCTGGGGCCAACGTCCTGACTTTC. It yields the protein CASSLTSAGANVLTF.

This clonotype was found many times. The J gene is TRBJ2-7, the V gene TRBV12-3 or TRBV12-4; 7 nucleotides match TRBD1. This CDR3 contains 13 residues. V lost 5 bases, J lost 3 bases, and 4 bases stayed unmatched. The CDR3 DNA reads as TGTGCCAGCAGTCGAGACAGGGTCTACGAGCAGTACTTC. Protein sequence: CASSRDRVYEQYF.

This chain joins TRBV6-2 or TRBV6-3 and TRBJ2-1, with TRBD2 as a possible D gene (8 bases). The CDR3 length is 20 residues. Germline V gene lookup returns CDR1 MNHEY and CDR2 SVGEGT. With 2 bases removed from V and 2 bases from J, the gap between germline ends came to 25 bases. The CDR3: CASSYPTGGRRQGPYNEQFF. The CDR3, as DNA: TGTGCCAGCAGTTACCCTACGGGGGGGAGACGACAGGGCCCCTACAATGAGCAGTTCTTC.

This clonotype was seen a few times. This sequence joins TRBV5-1 and TRBJ2-7; 11 nucleotides match TRBD1. The CDR3 has 13 amino acids. V lost 5 bases, J lost 7 bases, and 5 bases stayed unmatched. Germline values: CDR1 SGHRS, CDR2 YFSETQ. Written as DNA, the CDR3 is TGCGCCAGCAGGTGGACAGGGGGCAGGGAGCAGTACTTC. Translated: CASRWTGGREQYF.

This clonotype was seen only a few times. This chain joins TRBV28 and TRBJ2-5; D is perhaps TRBD1 or TRBD2 (5 bases each). Germline V gives CDR1 MDHEN, CDR2 SYDVKM. The CDR3 has 15 residues. V was shortened by 8 bases and J by 9 bases, with 25 bases between the two germline ends. In nucleotides, the CDR3 is TGTGCCAGCGACAGTGCCGGCCTAGGGAGTTTGGCCCAGTACTTC. It translates to CASDSAGLGSLAQYF. Full variable domain (remainder filled in from reference TRBV28 and TRBJ2-5): DVKVTQSSRYLVKRTGEKVFLECVQDMDHENMFWYRQDPGLGLRLIYFSYDVKMKEKGDIPEGYSVSREKKERFSLILESASTNQTSMYLCASDSAGLGSLAQYFGPGTRLLVL.

At least ten counts were recorded for this clonotype. This chain joins TRBV4-1 and TRBJ2-3, with D possibly called TRBD1 or TRBD2 (6 bases each). The CDR3 has 16 residues. CDR1 and CDR2 (germline): MGHRA, YSYEKL. V gave up 4 bases and J gave up 4 bases, with 18 bases separating them. The CDR3 coding sequence is TGCGCCAGCAGCCCAGGGGACTGGCGAAAGGCAGATACGCAGTATTTT. Protein product: CASSPGDWRKADTQYF.

This clonotype turned up a few times. The chain employs TRBV5-4 and TRBJ1-2, with TRBD1 identical over 9 bases. Losses at the gene ends were 4 bases for V and 8 bases for J; bases not matched to a gene: 6. This CDR3 spans 13 amino acids. Germline CDR1 and CDR2: SGHNT and YYREEE (reference sequence). CDR3 region: CASSQQGAEGYTF. CDR3 DNA sequence: TGTGCCAGCAGCCAACAGGGGGCAGAGGGCTACACCTTC.

This clonotype was seen only a few times. The chain has TRBV6-5 and TRBJ2-3; 9 bases fit TRBD2. J gave up 4 bases and V 5 bases, and 7 bases lay outside the gene matches. The CDR3 is made up of 15 amino acids. Germline CDR1 MNHEY, CDR2 SVGAGI. The CDR3 nucleotides are TGTGCCAGCAGTCTGGCGGGGGGGCTCTCAGATACGCAGTATTTT. Protein product: CASSLAGGLSDTQYF.

The rearrangement joins TRBV10-3 to TRBJ2-5; maybe TRBD1 (5 bases). V was shortened by 5 bases and J by 2 bases, with 6 bases between the two germline ends. The CDR3 is 12 amino acids. Germline V gene lookup returns CDR1 ENHRY and CDR2 SYGVKD. CDR3 coding DNA: TGTGCCATCAGTAGGGGACAAGAGACCCAGTACTTC. It encodes CAISRGQETQYF.

CDR3 sequence reads: CASSLGQGGPLHF. The CDR3 nucleotides read TGTGCCAGCAGCTTAGGACAGGGAGGACCCCTCCACTTT. This chain connects TRBV7-2 to TRBJ1-6, with TRBD1 identical over 7 bases. Germline CDR1 is SGHTA and CDR2 is FQGNSA. This CDR3 is built from 13 residues. Unmatched junction bases numbered 3, after V lost 1 base and J lost 12 bases.

The chain links TRBV2 to TRBJ2-7; D not certain. This CDR3 is 14 amino acids long. Deletions cut 3 bases from V and 0 bases from J, with 9 bases between. CDR1 and CDR2 from the germline V gene are SNHLY and FYNNEI. CDR3 sequence: CASSEAGHSYEQYF. The CDR3 DNA is TGTGCCAGCAGTGAGGCCGGCCACTCCTACGAGCAGTACTTC.

V and J are TRBV7-8 and TRBJ2-1; 13 positions match TRBD2. The CDR3 totals 20 residues. Trimming removed 0 bases from V and 2 bases from J; junction bases left unmatched: 10. Germline-derived CDR1 and CDR2 are SGHVS and FQNEAQ. The CDR3 DNA follows: TGTGCCAGCAGCTTAGCCCGGACTAGCGGGGGCTCCAGGGCCTACAATGAGCAGTTCTTC. Translated, it gives CASSLARTSGGSRAYNEQFF.

The rearrangement uses TRBV7-2 and TRBJ2-7, with TRBD1 matching over 8 bases. This CDR3 has 15 amino acids. Germline-derived CDR1 and CDR2 are SGHTA and FQGNSA. V lost 5 bases and J lost 2; bases outside the gene matches: 8. The chain's CDR3 is CASSSRQGTTYEQYF. CDR3 coding DNA: TGTGCCAGCAGCAGCCGACAGGGGACGACCTACGAGCAGTACTTC.